This passage covers 20 T cell receptor beta chains from one sample sequenced in a study of cytomegalovirus exposure and HLA in healthy donors. Use of 60 Vbeta and 13 Jbeta primers characterized the PCR. Assay: immunoSEQ multiplex PCR; the TCRdb copy retains only in-frame clones and omits some. The table lists fewer than 25,000 clones, approximately 80% of them singletons. Sequenced material: PBMCs. The receptors shown here come from a human donor in good health.

This clone occurred a few times. The chain is built from TRBV7-9 and TRBJ1-4; D ambiguous. The germline V gene has CDR1 SEHNR and CDR2 FQNEAQ (reference sequence). V was trimmed by 2 bases and J by 8 bases, leaving 3 bases between them. The CDR3 totals 11 residues. CDR3 protein: CASSLSEKLFF. The CDR3 bases are TGTGCCAGCAGCTTATCAGAAAAACTGTTTTTT.

The chain couples TRBV6-1 to TRBJ1-3; D is possibly TRBD1 (5 bases). The germline V and J ends were trimmed by 0 bases and 7 bases, with 13 bases remaining between them. Germline assignment: CDR1 MNHNS and CDR2 SASEGT. The CDR3 totals 15 residues. CDR3 in amino acids: CASSEAGHPGNTIYF. The CDR3 coding sequence is TGTGCCAGCAGTGAAGCGGGGCACCCCGGGAACACCATATATTTT.

The J gene is TRBJ2-3, the V gene TRBV5-1, with 7 bases aligning to TRBD1. The CDR3 contains 14 residues. Trimming at V came to 3 bases and at J to 7 bases, leaving 8 bases not matched to a gene. In germline, CDR1 is SGHRS, CDR2 YFSETQ. CDR3 sequence reads: CASSSTGVGNTQYF. DNA for the CDR3: TGCGCCAGCAGCTCAACAGGGGTGGGGAATACGCAGTATTTT.

This clone was picked up one time. J is TRBJ1-2 and V is TRBV6-6; D may be TRBD1 (5 bases). V dropped 5 bases and J dropped 8 bases, with 12 bases sitting between them. CDR1 and CDR2 (germline): MNHNY, SVGAGI (reference sequence). The CDR3 runs 12 residues. CDR3 coding DNA: TGTGCCAGCAGTGATGGGGGGAAAGGCTACACCTTC. Translation gives CASSDGGKGYTF.

By share, this clone ranks as medium-sized. This chain joins TRBV5-5 and TRBJ2-1; TRBD2 might be the D (6 bases). Looked up from germline, CDR1 is SGHKS and CDR2 is YYEKEE (reference sequence). V was cut by 5 bases and J by 3 bases, with 12 bases left in between. The CDR3 covers 14 residues. CDR3 in amino acids: CASSASANYNEQFF. The CDR3 DNA reads TGTGCCAGCAGTGCTAGCGCCAACTACAATGAGCAGTTCTTC.

This chain uses TRBV27 with TRBJ1-2; TRBD1 matches 7 bases. V was clipped by 6 bases and J by 6 bases; unmatched bases: 10. The V gene's germline CDR1 is MNHEY and CDR2 SMNVEV (reference sequence). This CDR3 region has 14 residues. CDR3 sequence (DNA): TGTGCCAGCAGAGCGACAGGGCGCCACGATGGCTACACCTTC. This translates into CASRATGRHDGYTF.

The rearrangement uses TRBV6-6 and TRBJ1-1; maybe TRBD1 (6 bases). This CDR3 spans 15 amino acids. V gave up 2 bases and J gave up 8 bases, with 18 bases separating them. Germline V gene data show CDR1 as MNHNY and CDR2 as SVGAGI (reference sequence). In DNA, the CDR3 is TGTGCCAGCAGTTACGGTCCAGGGGAACCCGGCGAAGCTTTCTTT. The encoded protein is CASSYGPGEPGEAFF.

The V and J genes are TRBV27 and TRBJ2-1, with 10 positions matching TRBD2. The V gene end was trimmed by 2 bases and the J gene end by 3 bases; junction bases not matched to a gene: 7. The germline gives CDR1 MNHEY, CDR2 SMNVEV (reference sequence). This CDR3 spans 17 amino acids. CDR3 sequence (DNA): TGTGCCAGCAGTTTAACGACCGGGACTAGCGTCTACAATGAGCAGTTCTTC. This codes for CASSLTTGTSVYNEQFF.

This rearrangement joins TRBV7-2 to TRBJ2-3; 8 bases match TRBD2. The CDR3 runs 16 residues. V gave up 5 bases and J gave up 0 bases; unmatched junction bases: 7. Germline CDR1 and CDR2: SGHTA and FQGNSA. CDR3 DNA sequence: TGTGCCAGCAGCGGCCGACTAGCGTTTAGCACAGATACGCAGTATTTT. Translating gives CASSGRLAFSTDTQYF.

The chain carries TRBV2 and TRBJ1-1; 7 positions match TRBD1. The length of the CDR3 is 12 residues. The J segment lost 3 bases and the V segment lost 8 bases, leaving 3 bases of the junction unmatched. Germline-derived CDR1 and CDR2 are SNHLY and FYNNEI. CDR3 amino acids: CASGTEYTEAFF. CDR3 coding DNA: TGTGCCAGCGGGACAGAATACACTGAAGCTTTCTTT.

The V call is TRBV7-9, the J call TRBJ1-1; 8 nucleotides agree with TRBD1. With 5 bases clipped from V and 1 base from J, the junction kept 6 bases outside the gene matches. Germline-derived CDR1 and CDR2 are SEHNR and FQNEAQ (reference sequence). This CDR3 has 15 residues. This chain's CDR3 is CASSLRQGRNTEAFF. The CDR3 region has the DNA TGTGCCAGCAGCCTCCGACAGGGGAGGAACACTGAAGCTTTCTTT.

The chain employs TRBV6-5 and TRBJ1-5; D possibly corresponds to TRBD1 (6 bases). The CDR3 extends over 14 amino acids. Germline lookup yields CDR1 MNHEY and CDR2 SVGAGI. Trimming stripped 7 bases from V and 3 bases from J, with 13 bases between. CDR3 coding DNA: TGTGCCAGCATCCAAGACAGGTCCAATCAGCCCCAGCATTTT. It codes for CASIQDRSNQPQHF.

The J gene is TRBJ2-1, the V gene TRBV7-8; perhaps TRBD2 as D (6 bases). The CDR3 is made up of 15 amino acids. The V end lost 5 bases, the J end lost 2 bases, and 13 bases lay between the germline ends. CDR1 is SGHVS and CDR2 is FQNEAQ in the germline V gene. CDR3 residues: CASSVQTSPYNEQFF. CDR3 sequence (DNA): TGTGCCAGCAGCGTACAGACTAGTCCCTACAATGAGCAGTTCTTC.

The rearrangement joins TRBV28 to TRBJ1-5; the match to TRBD1 covers 9 bases. V trimming: 6 bases; J trimming: 2 bases; junction bases outside the gene matches: 11. CDR1 is MDHEN, CDR2 SYDVKM, per germline. The CDR3 totals 17 residues. The CDR3 nucleotides are TGTGCCAGCAGAGGGACAGGGAGAGGGGTGGGCAATCAGCCCCAGCATTTT. Amino acids: CASRGTGRGVGNQPQHF.

The chain is built from TRBV10-2 and TRBJ2-1; 8 bases match TRBD2. The germline gives CDR1 WSHSY, CDR2 SAAADI. This CDR3 contains 16 residues. V was clipped by 2 bases and J by 2 bases; unmatched bases: 5. DNA of the CDR3: TGCGCCAGCAGTGAGGTAGCGGGGCCCCCCTACAATGAGCAGTTCTTC. It specifies CASSEVAGPPYNEQFF.

The V call is TRBV2, the J call TRBJ2-3, with 10 nucleotides matching TRBD2. V trimming: 6 bases; J trimming: 3 bases; junction bases outside the gene matches: 9. Germline values: CDR1 SNHLY, CDR2 FYNNEI. The CDR3 contains 16 residues. CDR3 sequence: CASSERAGGTTDTQYF. CDR3 bases: TGTGCCAGCAGCGAAAGAGCGGGGGGGACGACAGATACGCAGTATTTT. Drawing the rest from reference TRBV2 and TRBJ2-3, the complete variable domain is EPEVTQTPSHQVTQMGQEVILRCVPISNHLYFYWYRQILGQKVEFLVSFYNNEISEKSEIFDDQFSVERPDGSNFTLKIRSTKLEDSAMYFCASSERAGGTTDTQYFGPGTRLTVL.

This rearrangement joins TRBV7-9 to TRBJ2-3; a possible D gene is TRBD2 (5 bases). Germline CDR1 SEHNR, CDR2 FQNEAQ (reference sequence). The CDR3 length is 12 residues. The V end was cut by 9 bases, the J end by 2 bases, with 9 bases between. CDR3 sequence reads: CARQRFTDTQYF. In nucleotides, the CDR3 is TGTGCCAGGCAGCGGTTCACAGATACGCAGTATTTT. Combining the CDR3 with reference TRBV7-9 and TRBJ2-3 gives the whole variable domain DTGVSQNPRHKITKRGQNVTFRCDPISEHNRLYWYRQTLGQGPEFLTYFQNEAQLEKSRLLSDRFSAERPKGSFSTLEIQRTEQGDSAMYLCARQRFTDTQYFGPGTRLTVL.

This clone was seen once. V and J are TRBV2 and TRBJ2-3; the D gene is possibly TRBD2 (5 bases). This CDR3 spans 14 amino acids. CDR1 and CDR2 (germline): SNHLY, FYNNEI. V lost 4 bases and J 4 bases, leaving 12 bases between the germline ends. CDR3 bases: TGTGCCAGCAGTGGACGGGGTTCCCCAGATACGCAGTATTTT. Translated: CASSGRGSPDTQYF.

This clone was seen only a few times. This chain joins TRBV4-1 and TRBJ1-1; 9 bases map to TRBD1. Germline trimming cut 4 bases from V and 10 bases from J; bases unmatched to any gene: 13. CDR1 is MGHRA and CDR2 is YSYEKL in the germline V gene. CDR3 size: 15 residues. CDR3 DNA sequence: TGCGCCAGCAGCCTCCAGGGACAGGGAGAAGGGAGAGCTTTCTTT. Translated, it gives CASSLQGQGEGRAFF.

V usage is TRBV5-1 and J usage is TRBJ2-6; D not resolved. This CDR3 comprises 16 residues. Trimming left V 0 bases short and J 4 bases short, with 11 bases between. Germline V gene sequence: CDR1 SGHRS, CDR2 YFSETQ. The DNA of the CDR3 is TGCGCCAGCAGCTTGGAGATAGCATCAGGGGCCAACGTCCTGACTTTC. Its translation: CASSLEIASGANVLTF.